This TCR beta chain was found in a study of blood T cell repertoires in COVID-19. Grouping used clinical history reported by participants in a survey and questionnaire. Participants classified as exposed had met a COVID-19 case within 2 weeks before study entry. Sequencing was performed with immunoSEQ multiplex PCR; in TCRdb, only in-frame clones are kept and a portion is missing. The data hold 200,000 to 300,000 clones, with approximately 90% observed a single time. Trimming cost V 6 bases and J 0 bases, with 12 bases left between them. CDR1 is MDHEN and CDR2 is SYDVKM in the germline V gene. The CDR3 is made up of 15 amino acids.

The TCR originated in a man aged 45-60 years who had been exposed to COVID-19. The chain joins TRBV28 to TRBJ2-4; D unclear. What was sequenced was PBMCs or T cells enriched from blood (not recorded which). CDR3: CASSPRKLAKNIQYF. CDR3 nucleotides: TGTGCCAGCAGCCCCCGCAAGCTAGCCAAAAACATTCAGTACTTC.